The 28 T cell receptor beta chains reported below all come from one sample, sequenced in a study of cytomegalovirus exposure and HLA in healthy donors. PCR involved 60 Vbeta and 13 Jbeta primers. The method was immunoSEQ multiplex PCR; TCRdb's version includes in-frame clones alone and lacks a portion of them. The sample has 70,000 to 100,000 clones, and its top ten clones hold 3.8%. The specimen sequenced was PBMCs. The receptor set was obtained from a man aged 18 to 30 in good health and CMV-seropositive.

The chain uses TRBV13 and TRBJ2-7; D is unresolved. The germline V gene has CDR1 PRHDT and CDR2 FYEKMQ (reference sequence). This CDR3 spans 14 amino acids. V dropped 5 bases and J dropped 3 bases, with 14 bases sitting between them. The CDR3 is CASSARNIVYEQYF. In DNA, the CDR3 is TGTGCCAGCAGCGCTAGAAATATTGTCTACGAGCAGTACTTC.

The chain uses TRBV5-1 and TRBJ2-1, with 9 bases lining up with TRBD2. The germline CDR1 and CDR2 sequences are SGHRS and YFSETQ. The CDR3 spans 16 residues. V lost 0 bases and J lost 4; bases outside the gene matches: 5. The CDR3, as DNA: TGCGCCAGCAGCTTGGAAGTTAGCGGGGGATACAATGAGCAGTTCTTC. Encoded protein: CASSLEVSGGYNEQFF.

The chain employs TRBV19 and TRBJ1-2, with D possibly matching TRBD1 (6 bases). With 5 bases removed from V and 5 bases from J, the gap between germline ends came to 15 bases. The CDR3 contains 14 residues. In germline, CDR1 is LNHDA, CDR2 SQIVND (reference sequence). CDR3 protein: CASSAETGLYGYTF. In DNA, the CDR3 is TGTGCCAGTAGTGCGGAGACAGGCCTTTATGGCTACACCTTC.

The rearrangement links TRBV6-1 to TRBJ2-7; perhaps TRBD2 as D (7 bases). Trimming took off 5 bases at V and 3 bases at J, with 17 bases between the two ends. The length of the CDR3 is 15 residues. CDR1 and CDR2 (germline): MNHNS, SASEGT. CDR3 residues: CASSLVGGALYEQYF. CDR3 sequence (DNA): TGTGCCAGCAGTCTCGTTGGGGGGGCCCTCTACGAGCAGTACTTC.

V gene TRBV2 combines with J gene TRBJ2-3; 7 bases are shared with TRBD2. CDR1 and CDR2 from the germline V gene are SNHLY and FYNNEI. V lost 6 bases to trimming and J lost 4 bases; unmatched junction nucleotides: 10. This CDR3 is built from 15 residues. CDR3 residues: CASSARGVAADTQYF. In DNA form, the CDR3 reads TGTGCCAGCAGCGCCCGGGGGGTAGCGGCAGATACGCAGTATTTT.

The CDR3 spells CASSQYGGANEQFF. The CDR3 DNA is TGCGCCAGCAGCCAATACGGGGGGGCCAATGAGCAGTTCTTC. The V gene is TRBV4-1, the J gene TRBJ2-1; 8 nucleotides line up with TRBD2. Trimming removed 2 bases from V and 6 bases from J; junction bases left unmatched: 3. The CDR3 runs 14 residues. Germline lookup yields CDR1 MGHRA and CDR2 YSYEKL.

The chain couples TRBV5-1 to TRBJ2-2; D unclear. The V gene's germline CDR1 is SGHRS and CDR2 YFSETQ. The CDR3 is 16 residues long. V was clipped by 0 bases and J by 0 bases, with 9 bases between them. The DNA for the CDR3 is TGCGCCAGCAGCTTGGTGGCGGAGCCGAACACCGGGGAGCTGTTTTTT. It specifies CASSLVAEPNTGELFF.

DNA for the CDR3: TGCGCCAGCAGTCGGGGGAATGGCTACACCTTC. This gives the protein CASSRGNGYTF. The chain links TRBV5-1 to TRBJ1-2, with D possibly being TRBD1 (5 bases). Germline assignment: CDR1 SGHRS and CDR2 YFSETQ. The CDR3 is 11 amino acids. Trimming cost V 5 bases and J 6 bases, with 8 bases left between them.

V is TRBV4-2 and J is TRBJ1-4, with TRBD1 matching 7 bases. Germline assignment: CDR1 LGHNA and CDR2 YNFKEQ. This CDR3 is built from 16 residues. V lost 1 base, J lost 7 bases, and 9 bases stayed unmatched. This CDR3 reads CASSQAGTVEREKLFF. DNA for the CDR3: TGTGCCAGCAGCCAAGCCGGGACAGTCGAACGTGAAAAACTGTTTTTT.

The CDR3 here is CASSSTPRQGKNGYTF. CDR3 DNA sequence: TGTGCCAGCAGTTCCACCCCACGGCAGGGGAAGAATGGCTACACCTTC. The gene calls are TRBV28 and TRBJ1-2; a possible D gene is TRBD1 (6 bases). V was cut by 4 bases and J by 6 bases, with 21 bases left in between. Germline lookup yields CDR1 MDHEN and CDR2 SYDVKM. The CDR3 loop spans 16 amino acids.

The chain employs TRBV6-4 and TRBJ2-2, with no clear D. Deletions cut 4 bases from V and 4 bases from J, with 10 bases between. Germline CDR1 is MRHNA and CDR2 is SNTAGT. This CDR3 comprises 14 residues. In nucleotides, the CDR3 is TGTGCCAGCAGTGTTGAGGTTGGCACCGGGGAGCTGTTTTTT. This codes for CASSVEVGTGELFF.

The chain is built from TRBV2 and TRBJ2-6, with TRBD1 matching 7 bases. After removal of 8 bases from V and 4 bases from J, the junction contained 14 bases not matched to a gene. The CDR3 has 17 amino acids. Germline V gene lookup returns CDR1 SNHLY and CDR2 FYNNEI. The CDR3 protein is CASSGQPVIRGANVLTF. The CDR3 DNA is TGTGCCAGCTCGGGACAGCCCGTTATACGGGGGGCCAACGTCCTGACTTTC.

The V call is TRBV19, the J call TRBJ1-5; 7 bases agree with TRBD1. CDR1 LNHDA and CDR2 SQIVND come from the germline V gene (reference sequence). This CDR3 is built from 14 residues. With V trimmed by 8 bases and J by 2 bases, 6 bases remained unmatched. The CDR3 loop reads CASQGGAGNQPQHF. DNA for the CDR3: TGTGCCAGTCAAGGGGGCGCCGGCAATCAGCCCCAGCATTTT. The entire variable domain, with the rest obtained from reference TRBV19 and TRBJ1-5, is as follows: DGGITQSPKYLFRKEGQNVTLSCEQNLNHDAMYWYRQDPGQGLRLIYYSQIVNDFQKGDIAEGYSVSREKKESFPLTVTSAQKNPTAFYLCASQGGAGNQPQHFGDGTRLSIL.

This rearrangement joins TRBV6-1 to TRBJ2-5, with 7 nucleotides matching TRBD2. V lost 5 bases and J lost 5; bases outside the gene matches: 11. This CDR3 has 15 residues. Germline loops: CDR1 MNHNS, CDR2 SASEGT. CDR3 sequence (DNA): TGTGCCAGCAGTTCTATTAGCGGGCGGGTGGAGACCCAGTACTTC. This encodes CASSSISGRVETQYF.

The chain employs TRBV28 and TRBJ1-5, with a weak D call TRBD1 (5 bases). Deletions cut 7 bases from V and 4 bases from J, with 14 bases between. The length of the CDR3 is 14 residues. Germline CDR1 and CDR2: MDHEN and SYDVKM. CDR3 in amino acids: CASTFPPGNQPQHF. CDR3 DNA: TGTGCCAGCACCTTCCCTCCAGGGAATCAGCCCCAGCATTTT.

The rearrangement uses TRBV28 and TRBJ2-2; tentative D call: TRBD2 (6 bases). V gave up 1 base and J gave up 4 bases, with 10 bases separating them. The germline V gene encodes CDR1 MDHEN and CDR2 SYDVKM. The CDR3 length is 15 residues. DNA for the CDR3: TGTGCCAGCAGTTTATTTGGGGGGAGCACCGGGGAGCTGTTTTTT. It codes for CASSLFGGSTGELFF.

The chain has TRBV7-6 and TRBJ2-3, with a weak D call TRBD2 (6 bases). Per the germline V gene, CDR1 is SGHVS and CDR2 is FNYEAQ. Trimming left V 1 base short and J 8 bases short, with 7 bases between. The CDR3 consists of 12 residues. The CDR3 region has the DNA TGTGCCAGCAGCTTAGTGCGGGGTACGCAGTATTTT. Translating it yields CASSLVRGTQYF.

The chain employs TRBV6-1 and TRBJ1-1; 9 positions match TRBD1. The ends lost 6 bases at V and 4 bases at J; junction bases unmatched: 6. The CDR3 sequence is 14 residues long. CDR1 MNHNS and CDR2 SASEGT come from the germline V gene. The CDR3 reads CASRTGQGSTEAFF. CDR3 DNA sequence: TGTGCCAGCAGAACGGGACAGGGTTCCACTGAAGCTTTCTTT.

This rearrangement joins TRBV7-9 to TRBJ2-7; 11 bases align to TRBD2. CDR1 and CDR2 from the germline V gene are SEHNR and FQNEAQ (reference sequence). This CDR3 has 17 amino acids. The trim removed 5 bases at V and 3 bases at J, leaving 12 bases unmatched. CDR3 sequence reads: CASSEGTSGIAFYEQYF. CDR3 coding DNA: TGTGCCAGCAGCGAGGGGACTAGCGGAATAGCATTCTACGAGCAGTACTTC.

In DNA form, the CDR3 reads TGTGCCTGGAGTATGGCTTCACCCCTCCACTTT. This encodes CAWSMASPLHF. The chain has TRBV30 and TRBJ1-6; no clear D. Trimming left V 2 bases short and J 9 bases short, with 5 bases between. Germline V CDR1 and CDR2: GTSNPN, SVGIG (reference sequence). There are 11 residues in the CDR3.

The chain employs TRBV6-6 and TRBJ2-5; D unresolved. CDR3 size: 14 residues. V was pared by 0 bases and J by 4 bases, with 9 bases between. Germline CDR1 and CDR2: MNHNY and SVGAGI (reference sequence). The chain's CDR3 is CASSYSPAAETQYF. CDR3 in DNA: TGTGCCAGCAGTTACTCTCCCGCGGCAGAGACCCAGTACTTC.

The chain is built from TRBV5-1 and TRBJ2-7; 7 bases agree with TRBD2. Trimming took 4 bases from V and 1 from J; bases not matched to a gene: 11. The germline V gene has CDR1 SGHRS and CDR2 YFSETQ. This CDR3 contains 16 residues. The CDR3 protein is CASSAMGLRTSYEQYF. The CDR3 DNA reads TGCGCCAGCAGCGCGATGGGACTAAGAACTTCCTACGAGCAGTACTTC.

The J gene is TRBJ1-1, the V gene TRBV6-5; no definite D call. CDR1 is MNHEY, CDR2 SVGAGI, per germline. The CDR3 runs 15 residues. Trimming pared 2 bases from V and 7 bases from J, leaving 17 bases between. For the CDR3, the DNA is TGTGCCAGCAGTTACCCCGAAGCACCGATTCGTGAAGCTTTCTTT. This translates into CASSYPEAPIREAFF.

The chain couples TRBV28 to TRBJ2-5, with TRBD2 matching over 8 bases. Per the germline V gene, CDR1 is MDHEN and CDR2 is SYDVKM. J was trimmed by 2 bases and V by 1 base; bases with no gene match: 15. The CDR3 loop spans 19 amino acids. CDR3 in amino acids: CASSLFGGGEVGLQETQYF. The CDR3 nucleotides read TGTGCCAGCAGTTTATTCGGGGGGGGCGAGGTGGGACTACAAGAGACCCAGTACTTC.

V is TRBV5-1 and J is TRBJ1-6; TRBD1 agrees at 7 bases. V shed 3 bases and J 10 bases; nucleotides not matched to a gene: 13. This CDR3 has 16 residues. CDR1 and CDR2 (germline): SGHRS, YFSETQ. The CDR3 DNA is TGCGCCAGCAGCTCCTTAACGGGACAGTTGTTGTCACCCCTCCACTTT. The encoded protein is CASSSLTGQLLSPLHF.

The J gene is TRBJ1-2, the V gene TRBV6-5; TRBD1 aligns across 8 bases. The J segment lost 3 bases and the V segment lost 6 bases, leaving 9 bases of the junction unmatched. Germline V gene lookup returns CDR1 MNHEY and CDR2 SVGAGI. The CDR3 contains 15 residues. In DNA form, the CDR3 reads TGTGCCAGCAGCCCCCCCCCAGGGGGCGACTATGGCTACACCTTC. This sequence encodes CASSPPPGGDYGYTF.

This sequence joins TRBV4-2 and TRBJ2-7; TRBD2 matches 7 bases. The CDR3 runs to 15 residues. CDR1 LGHNA and CDR2 YNFKEQ come from the germline V gene. V was clipped by 3 bases and J by 2 bases; unmatched bases: 7. The CDR3, as DNA: TGTGCCAGCAGCCAGAGTCTAGCGGAGGCCTACGAGCAGTACTTC. Protein product: CASSQSLAEAYEQYF.

The chain links TRBV7-2 to TRBJ1-1, with D perhaps matching TRBD1 (6 bases). The CDR3 contains 13 residues. The V gene lost 5 bases and the J gene lost 1 base, with 8 bases spanning the gap. Germline V CDR1 and CDR2: SGHTA, FQGNSA. DNA for the CDR3: TGTGCCAGCAGCCCAGGGGCGAACACTGAAGCTTTCTTT. It yields the protein CASSPGANTEAFF.